This T cell receptor (beta chain) emerged from a study of blood T cells in healthy people across ages. The second PCR ran roughly 6 to 11 cycles with a sample-barcoded 5' primer and J-beta primers. Each CDR3 protein gets one entry after TCRdb re-called the 5' RACE reads with MiXCR. Here the sample spans approximately 780,000 distinct CDR3 sequences, about a quarter being singletons. The CDR3 loop spans 13 amino acids. CDR1 and CDR2 (germline): MNHEY, SVGAGI. Deletions cut 5 bases from V and 3 bases from J, with 10 bases between. The same specimen was also included in a second study, on T cells of mothers and their children.

The sample was blood. The clonotype originates from a boy between 10 and 17 years old in good health. J is TRBJ2-5 and V is TRBV6-5; the D gene is possibly TRBD1 (5 bases). CDR3 sequence: CASSNQGKETQYF. The CDR3 DNA follows: TGTGCCAGCAGTAACCAGGGTAAAGAGACCCAGTACTTC.